The next 17 T cell receptor beta chains were all read from a single sample in a study of graft-versus-host responses after intestinal transplantation. TCRdb keeps only in-frame clones here, not all; method: immunoSEQ multiplex PCR. The sample contains some 26,000 clones, approximately 94% of which appear only once. The starting material was PBMCs, obtained 156 days after intestinal transplant. The origin of the receptors is a human patient who received an intestinal transplant, so some T cells may come from the graft donor.

V and J are TRBV28 and TRBJ1-1; a weak D match, TRBD1 (6 bases). Germline V CDR1 and CDR2: MDHEN, SYDVKM. The CDR3 runs 14 residues. Trimming removed 3 bases at V and 0 bases at J, with 8 bases between. CDR3 sequence: CASSFGGLNTEAFF. The CDR3 DNA is TGTGCCAGCAGTTTTGGGGGCCTGAACACTGAAGCTTTCTTT.

The chain couples TRBV2 to TRBJ2-5, with 8 positions matching TRBD1. The trim removed 3 bases at V and 4 bases at J, leaving 7 bases unmatched. Germline V gives CDR1 SNHLY, CDR2 FYNNEI. The CDR3 runs to 15 residues. The CDR3, as DNA: TGTGCCAGCAGTGAGAGTCAGGGGGCACGAGAGACCCAGTACTTC. Its translation is CASSESQGARETQYF.

The V and J genes are TRBV7-9 and TRBJ2-5; tentative D call: TRBD2 (5 bases). V shed 1 base and J shed 3 bases, with 6 bases lying between them. Germline V gene data show CDR1 as SEHNR and CDR2 as FQNEAQ (reference sequence). The CDR3 spans 13 residues. In nucleotides, the CDR3 is TGTGCCAGCAGCTTAGGGACTGAAGAGACCCAGTACTTC. Its translation: CASSLGTEETQYF.

V usage is TRBV4-1 and J usage is TRBJ2-1; TRBD2 matches 9 bases. The CDR3 extends over 16 amino acids. Per the germline V gene, CDR1 is MGHRA and CDR2 is YSYEKL. J gave up 11 bases and V 1 base, and 12 bases lay outside the gene matches. This chain's CDR3 is CASSQVAGVVIDKQFF. CDR3 nucleotide sequence: TGCGCCAGCAGCCAAGTAGCGGGAGTAGTTATCGATAAGCAGTTCTTC.

The V call is TRBV7-8, the J call TRBJ2-1; TRBD1 agrees at 7 bases. The junction had 0 bases not matched to a gene; V was cut back by 1 base and J by 0 bases. The CDR3 is made up of 15 amino acids. Germline assignment: CDR1 SGHVS and CDR2 FQNEAQ. The CDR3 nucleotides are TGTGCCAGCAGCTTAGGACAGGGCTCCTACAATGAGCAGTTCTTC. Translating it yields CASSLGQGSYNEQFF.

The rearrangement uses TRBV7-3 and TRBJ1-1; 9 positions match TRBD1. The CDR3 is 14 amino acids. The germline gives CDR1 SGHTA, CDR2 FQGTGA. V shed 4 bases, J shed 2 bases, and the junction held 2 bases outside the gene matches. DNA of the CDR3: TGTGCCAGCAGCTGGGGACAGGGAAACACTGAAGCTTTCTTT. It translates to CASSWGQGNTEAFF.

The chain recombines TRBV6-6 with TRBJ1-1; no definite D call. Germline V lookup: CDR1 MNHNY, CDR2 SVGAGI (reference sequence). The CDR3 runs 13 residues. V lost 5 bases and J 5 bases, leaving 12 bases between the germline ends. This chain's CDR3 is CASSQNPGTEAFF. CDR3 DNA sequence: TGTGCCAGCAGTCAAAATCCGGGGACTGAAGCTTTCTTT.

The rearrangement uses TRBV9 and TRBJ1-3; 7 nucleotides match TRBD1. Germline loops: CDR1 SGDLS, CDR2 YYNGEE. The CDR3 spans 15 residues. V was clipped by 0 bases and J by 0 bases; unmatched bases: 0. CDR3 residues: CASSVGTGSGNTIYF. The CDR3 nucleotides are TGTGCCAGCAGCGTAGGGACAGGCTCTGGAAACACCATATATTTT.

The chain couples TRBV27 to TRBJ1-1, with D tentatively TRBD1 (5 bases). CDR1 and CDR2 from the germline V gene are MNHEY and SMNVEV (reference sequence). Trimming took off 5 bases at V and 0 bases at J, with 13 bases between the two ends. The CDR3 is made up of 15 amino acids. Written as DNA, the CDR3 is TGTGCCAGCAGTCCGACAGCTAATTTGAACACTGAAGCTTTCTTT. Translated, it gives CASSPTANLNTEAFF.

CDR3 in amino acids: CALLSHTGELFF. In nucleotides, the CDR3 is TGTGCCCTTCTATCCCACACCGGGGAGCTGTTTTTT. The V call is TRBV28, the J call TRBJ2-2; D remains ambiguous. Between the trimmed V and J ends, which lost 11 bases and 3 bases, there was a span of 10 bases. This CDR3 is built from 12 residues. Germline lookup yields CDR1 MDHEN and CDR2 SYDVKM.

The chain employs TRBV4-2 and TRBJ2-7, with D perhaps assigned TRBD1 or TRBD2 (5 bases each). CDR3 length: 16 amino acids. The V gene lost 0 bases and the J gene lost 0 bases, with 12 bases spanning the gap. CDR1 and CDR2 from the germline V gene are LGHNA and YNFKEQ. The CDR3 loop is CASSQEGVVSSYEQYF. CDR3 DNA sequence: TGTGCCAGCAGCCAAGAGGGGGTCGTAAGCTCCTACGAGCAGTACTTC.

The rearrangement joins TRBV25-1 to TRBJ1-1; D may be TRBD1 (6 bases). Germline lookup yields CDR1 MGHDK and CDR2 SYGVNS. The CDR3 sequence is 13 residues long. Trimming cost V 6 bases and J 7 bases, with 15 bases left between them. The CDR3 DNA is TGTGCCAGCAGCTCGGACAGATTGGGTGAAGCTTTCTTT. This translates into CASSSDRLGEAFF.

This sequence joins TRBV10-2 and TRBJ1-5; TRBD1 might be the D (5 bases). The CDR3 runs to 16 residues. From germline, CDR1 is WSHSY and CDR2 SAAADI. V lost 6 bases and J 0 bases, leaving 15 bases between the germline ends. CDR3 DNA sequence: TGCGCCAGCAGCGACGAGGGACCGTATAGCAATCAGCCCCAGCATTTT. Translated, it gives CASSDEGPYSNQPQHF.

The genes are TRBV27 and TRBJ2-7; 7 bases are a match to TRBD2. The CDR3 is made up of 13 amino acids. After removal of 2 bases from V and 4 bases from J, the junction contained 2 bases not matched to a gene. Per germline, CDR1 MNHEY and CDR2 SMNVEV (reference sequence). In nucleotides, the CDR3 is TGTGCCAGCAGTTTAGGGACTACTTACGAGCAGTACTTC. It is translated as CASSLGTTYEQYF.

This chain connects TRBV19 to TRBJ2-1; 7 positions agree with TRBD2. Germline CDR1 reads LNHDA; CDR2 reads SQIVND (reference sequence). CDR3 length equals 14 residues. V shed 5 bases, J shed 1 base, and the junction held 2 bases outside the gene matches. The CDR3 nucleotides read TGTGCCAGTAGTGAGCGGGGTTCCTACAATGAGCAGTTCTTC. This codes for CASSERGSYNEQFF.

The genes are TRBV25-1 and TRBJ2-2; D is undetermined. The ends were cut back, 1 base at V and 2 bases at J, with 14 bases in the middle. The germline gives CDR1 MGHDK, CDR2 SYGVNS. This CDR3 has 17 residues. The CDR3 is CASSEFRSRTNTGELFF. The CDR3 nucleotides read TGTGCCAGCAGTGAATTCCGGTCTAGGACCAACACCGGGGAGCTGTTTTTT.

The rearrangement links TRBV6-1 to TRBJ2-5, with D perhaps matching TRBD1 (5 bases). V gave up 6 bases and J gave up 2 bases, with 13 bases separating them. Germline V gene data show CDR1 as MNHNS and CDR2 as SASEGT. The CDR3 has 14 residues. CDR3 DNA sequence: TGTGCCAGCAGCCGGGCAGGGTGGCAAGAGACCCAGTACTTC. Amino acids: CASSRAGWQETQYF.